The 5 T cell receptor beta chains below come from one sample, sequenced in a study of blood T cell repertoires in COVID-19. The repertoire was sequenced with immunoSEQ multiplex PCR; TCRdb's copy has only in-frame clones and lacks some. The sample includes 150,000 to 200,000 clones, 65% to 80% of them seen just once. Sequencing input: PBMCs or T cells enriched from blood (not recorded which). These receptors came from a woman in her forties or fifties with acute COVID-19.

The chain employs TRBV18 and TRBJ1-1; TRBD1 matches 8 bases. The CDR3 runs to 14 residues. Germline CDR1 KGHSH, CDR2 LQKENI. V dropped 2 bases and J dropped 5; count of bases not matched to a gene: 4. The CDR3 DNA is TGTGCCAGCTCACCAGGGACAGGTGTTACTGAAGCTTTCTTT. Translating it yields CASSPGTGVTEAFF.

This clone has a handful of counts. V and J are TRBV27 and TRBJ1-2, with 8 bases aligning to TRBD1. The germline V gene has CDR1 MNHEY and CDR2 SMNVEV (reference sequence). This CDR3 region has 15 residues. Trimming took 0 bases from V and 6 from J; bases not matched to a gene: 6. The CDR3 DNA is TGTGCCAGCAGTTTATCCCCCGGCAGGGGGCATGGCTACACCTTC. It is translated as CASSLSPGRGHGYTF.

The V gene is TRBV7-9, the J gene TRBJ1-4; 8 bases agree with TRBD1. V was clipped by 5 bases and J by 0 bases; unmatched bases: 5. The germline V gene encodes CDR1 SEHNR and CDR2 FQNEAQ (reference sequence). The CDR3 runs to 16 residues. CDR3 amino acids: CASSPSRGPTNEKLFF. CDR3 DNA sequence: TGTGCCAGCAGCCCAAGCAGGGGGCCAACTAATGAAAAACTGTTTTTT.

The J gene is TRBJ1-1, the V gene TRBV27; D gene unclear. V was trimmed by 6 bases and J by 12 bases, leaving 20 bases between them. Germline V gives CDR1 MNHEY, CDR2 SMNVEV (reference sequence). The CDR3 covers 13 residues. The CDR3 region has the DNA TGTGCCAGCAGGAGGAGGGAGGGTGGGGAGTCTTTCTTT. It yields the protein CASRRREGGESFF.

V is TRBV24-1 and J is TRBJ2-3, with D perhaps matching TRBD1 (5 bases). Trimming removed 1 base at V and 2 bases at J, with 15 bases between. CDR3 length equals 17 residues. The germline V gene has CDR1 KGHDR and CDR2 SFDVKD. The CDR3 nucleotides read TGTGCCACCAGTGATTTACGTCTACAGGTAAACACAGATACGCAGTATTTT. It yields the protein CATSDLRLQVNTDTQYF.